This T cell receptor (beta chain) emerged from a study of blood T cell repertoires in COVID-19. Overall study context: Sources were T cells, B-cell-depleted T cells, or PBMCs; the material itself was cDNA or gDNA.

This CDR3 comprises 15 residues. V was cut by 1 base and J by 7 bases, with 16 bases left in between. CDR1 is SEHNR and CDR2 is FQNEAQ in the germline V gene (reference sequence). Measured with immunoSEQ multiplex PCR; TCRdb has only the in-frame clones, and not every one. Of more than 80,000 clones listed, 70% to 80% are singletons. This receptor was taken from a man aged 80 or over with COVID-19, enrolled during active disease. The sample consisted of peripheral blood. The V call is TRBV7-9, the J call TRBJ1-2, with a tentative D call TRBD1 (5 bases). The CDR3 loop is CASSLGVQASGGYTF. The CDR3 nucleotides are TGTGCCAGCAGCTTAGGGGTACAGGCGAGTGGTGGCTACACCTTC.